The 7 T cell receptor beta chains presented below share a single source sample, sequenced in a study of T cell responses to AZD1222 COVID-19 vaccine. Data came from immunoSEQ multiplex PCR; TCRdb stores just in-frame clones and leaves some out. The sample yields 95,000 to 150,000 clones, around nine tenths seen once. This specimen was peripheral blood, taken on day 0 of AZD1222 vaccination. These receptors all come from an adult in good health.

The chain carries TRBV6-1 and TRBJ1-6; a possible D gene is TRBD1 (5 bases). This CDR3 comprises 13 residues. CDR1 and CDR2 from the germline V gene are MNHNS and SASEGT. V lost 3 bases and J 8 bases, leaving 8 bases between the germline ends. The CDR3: CASSDRVDSPLHF. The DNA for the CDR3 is TGTGCCAGCAGTGACAGGGTTGATTCACCCCTCCACTTT.

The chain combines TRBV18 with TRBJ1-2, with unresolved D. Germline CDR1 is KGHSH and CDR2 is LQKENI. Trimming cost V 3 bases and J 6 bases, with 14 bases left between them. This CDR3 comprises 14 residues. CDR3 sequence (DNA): TGTGCCAGCTCACCCACGGTTGGTCAGGATGGCTACACCTTC. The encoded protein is CASSPTVGQDGYTF.

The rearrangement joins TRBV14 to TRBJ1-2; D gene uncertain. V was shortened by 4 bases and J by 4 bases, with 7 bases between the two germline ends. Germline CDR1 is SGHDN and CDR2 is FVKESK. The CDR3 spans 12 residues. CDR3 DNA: TGTGCCAGCAGCCTCATGGGCTATGGCTACACCTTC. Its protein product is CASSLMGYGYTF.

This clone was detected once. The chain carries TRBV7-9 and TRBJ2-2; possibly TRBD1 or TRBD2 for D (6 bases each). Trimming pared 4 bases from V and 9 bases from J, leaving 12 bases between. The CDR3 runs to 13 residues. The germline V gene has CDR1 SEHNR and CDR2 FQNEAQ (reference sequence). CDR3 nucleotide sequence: TGTGCCAGCAGCTCAGGGGAGGCCCGGGAGCTGTTTTTT. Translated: CASSSGEARELFF.

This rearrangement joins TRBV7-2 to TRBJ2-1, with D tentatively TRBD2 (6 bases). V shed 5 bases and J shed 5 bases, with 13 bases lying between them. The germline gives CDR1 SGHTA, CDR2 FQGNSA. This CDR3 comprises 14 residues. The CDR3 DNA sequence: TGTGCCAGCAGCCCCGTTAGCGGAAACAATGAGCAGTTCTTC. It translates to CASSPVSGNNEQFF.

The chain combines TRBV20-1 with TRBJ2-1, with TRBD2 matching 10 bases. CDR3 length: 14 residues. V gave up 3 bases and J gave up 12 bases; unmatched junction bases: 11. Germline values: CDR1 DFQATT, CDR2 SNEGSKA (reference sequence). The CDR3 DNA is TGCAGTGCTAGTCAACTAGCGGGAAGGGTTGTGCAGTTCTTC. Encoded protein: CSASQLAGRVVQFF.

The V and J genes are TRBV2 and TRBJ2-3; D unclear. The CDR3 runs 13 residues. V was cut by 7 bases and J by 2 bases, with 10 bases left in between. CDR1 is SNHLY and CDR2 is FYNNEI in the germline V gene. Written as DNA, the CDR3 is TGTGCCAGCAAGGTCAGCTTCACAGATACGCAGTATTTT. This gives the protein CASKVSFTDTQYF. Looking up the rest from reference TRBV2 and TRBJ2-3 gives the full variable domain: EPEVTQTPSHQVTQMGQEVILRCVPISNHLYFYWYRQILGQKVEFLVSFYNNEISEKSEIFDDQFSVERPDGSNFTLKIRSTKLEDSAMYFCASKVSFTDTQYFGPGTRLTVL.